This TCR beta chain was recorded in a study of blood T cell repertoires in COVID-19. V dropped 2 bases and J dropped 5 bases, with 19 bases sitting between them. The CDR3 is 16 residues long. The V gene's germline CDR1 is SGHKS and CDR2 YYEKEE (reference sequence). This clone was detected once. This table comes from immunoSEQ multiplex PCR, and its TCRdb copy is limited to in-frame clones, with some not included. This table holds some 260,000 clones, 82% found once. The rearrangement uses TRBV5-5 and TRBJ2-5; D is possibly TRBD1 (5 bases). Sequencing was done on a sample of peripheral blood. This clonotype originated in a woman aged 18-29 years with acute or convalescent COVID-19. CDR3 residues: CASSLRVQELGETQYF. In nucleotides, the CDR3 is TGTGCCAGCAGCTTACGCGTACAGGAATTGGGCGAGACCCAGTACTTC.